Listed here is a single TCR beta chain. Antigen: not known. V lost 5 bases to trimming and J lost 0 bases; unmatched junction nucleotides: 6. Germline V gene sequence: CDR1 SGHTA, CDR2 FQGTGA. This CDR3 spans 16 amino acids. An approximately 200 ng quantity of DNA, tens of thousands of T cell genomes, went into the sorted-subset replicate PCRs. TCRdb's table, derived via immunoSEQ multiplex PCR, lists solely in-frame clones and lacks some. The sample yields around 980,000 clones, around 78% seen once. The data were obtained in a study of shared clonotypes between healthy human individuals. Study conclusions and caveats: The generation probabilities recorded for non-shared clonotypes fell below those of clonotypes shared by all four donors.

This receptor was identified in a young man in good health. Some clones in this sample may be carry-over from other donors' samples. V usage is TRBV7-3 and J usage is TRBJ2-1, with 8 bases matching TRBD2. Source material: memory CD4+ T cells from PBMCs. The subset is: CD45RA-negative fraction. The DNA of the CDR3 is TGTGCCAGCAGCCCCGGCAGCGGGAGCTCCTACAATGAGCAGTTCTTC. This codes for CASSPGSGSSYNEQFF.